Below, 18 T cell receptor beta chains from the same sample are listed, as sequenced in a study of cytomegalovirus exposure and HLA in healthy donors. PCR amplification relied on 60 Vbeta primers (plus 13 Jbeta primers). TCRdb keeps only in-frame clones here, not all; method: immunoSEQ multiplex PCR. This table holds 85,000 to 130,000 clones, 70% to 85% found once. Sequencing input: PBMCs. These TCRs come from a woman younger than 35 in good health and CMV-seropositive.

The gene calls are TRBV30 and TRBJ2-1, with 7 bases matching TRBD2. Per the germline V gene, CDR1 is GTSNPN and CDR2 is SVGIG (reference sequence). J lost 3 bases, V lost 3 bases, and 11 bases had no gene match. This CDR3 contains 16 residues. DNA for the CDR3: TGTGCCTGGAGCGTGGCGAACGGCGGGAGCTACAATGAGCAGTTCTTC. Amino acids: CAWSVANGGSYNEQFF.

This clone appeared a few times. The CDR3 here is CAWSARRGGGEQYF. For the CDR3, the DNA is TGTGCCTGGAGTGCCCGTCGGGGGGGAGGCGAGCAGTACTTC. The chain combines TRBV30 with TRBJ2-7; TRBD2 matches 8 bases. CDR3 size: 14 residues. Germline loops: CDR1 GTSNPN, CDR2 SVGIG (reference sequence). The V gene end was trimmed by 1 base and the J gene end by 6 bases; junction bases not matched to a gene: 8.

The DNA for the CDR3 is TGCGCCAGCAGGGCCGGGCAGGGGTATGGCTACACCTTC. Translating gives CASRAGQGYGYTF. The genes are TRBV5-1 and TRBJ1-2; tentative D call: TRBD1 (6 bases). Germline loops: CDR1 SGHRS, CDR2 YFSETQ. V was clipped by 5 bases and J by 5 bases, with 13 bases between them. The CDR3 is 13 amino acids.

CDR3 sequence reads: CASSPPSAGTRAEQYF. Written as DNA, the CDR3 is TGTGCCAGCTCACCACCTTCAGCCGGGACTAGAGCCGAGCAGTACTTC. V gene TRBV18 combines with J gene TRBJ2-7, with 8 nucleotides matching TRBD2. Germline trimming cut 0 bases from V and 6 bases from J; bases unmatched to any gene: 10. The CDR3 length is 16 residues. The germline V gene encodes CDR1 KGHSH and CDR2 LQKENI.

In DNA, the CDR3 is TGTGCCAGCCTGCCCAAGGGAGGTTCACCCCTCCACTTT. It specifies CASLPKGGSPLHF. This chain joins TRBV7-8 and TRBJ1-6; D is undetermined. Germline assignment: CDR1 SGHVS and CDR2 FQNEAQ. This CDR3 spans 13 amino acids. The V end lost 8 bases, the J end lost 9 bases, and 14 bases lay between the germline ends.

The V and J genes are TRBV4-1 and TRBJ1-1; 8 positions match TRBD1. The CDR3 is made up of 14 amino acids. Per germline, CDR1 MGHRA and CDR2 YSYEKL. The J segment lost 6 bases and the V segment lost 1 base, leaving 4 bases of the junction unmatched. CDR3 amino acids: CASSQGQGLAEAFF. The CDR3 coding sequence is TGCGCCAGCAGCCAAGGACAGGGGCTGGCTGAAGCTTTCTTT.

The chain uses TRBV6-1 and TRBJ2-2, with D perhaps TRBD2 (6 bases). The CDR3 covers 15 residues. V was pared by 0 bases and J by 5 bases, with 10 bases between. Germline V gene data show CDR1 as MNHNS and CDR2 as SASEGT. The CDR3 nucleotides read TGTGCCAGCAGTGAAGCCCCTGGACTAACCGGGGAGCTGTTTTTT. This sequence encodes CASSEAPGLTGELFF.

This chain links TRBV11-1 with TRBJ1-2, with D perhaps TRBD1 (6 bases). Trimming removed 5 bases from V and 0 bases from J, with 22 bases in between. This CDR3 spans 18 amino acids. Germline lookup yields CDR1 SGHAT and CDR2 FQDESV (reference sequence). The CDR3 DNA sequence: TGTGCCAGCAGCGAGATGACCCAGGACAGCCTTACTAACTATGGCTACACCTTC. Translation: CASSEMTQDSLTNYGYTF.

This CDR3 reads CASSPDYHNEQFF. The CDR3 nucleotides are TGTGCCAGCAGCCCGGACTATCACAATGAGCAGTTCTTC. The chain has TRBV14 and TRBJ2-1, with D perhaps TRBD2 (6 bases). V was shortened by 4 bases and J by 5 bases, with 9 bases between the two germline ends. The CDR3 spans 13 residues. Per the germline V gene, CDR1 is SGHDN and CDR2 is FVKESK.

V is TRBV28 and J is TRBJ2-5; 9 bases align to TRBD2. V was clipped by 2 bases and J by 5 bases; unmatched bases: 0. This CDR3 comprises 13 residues. Germline V gene lookup returns CDR1 MDHEN and CDR2 SYDVKM. CDR3 in amino acids: CASSLGLAETQYF. Here the CDR3 DNA reads TGTGCCAGCAGTTTAGGACTAGCGGAGACCCAGTACTTC.

The chain uses TRBV9 and TRBJ2-1, with 8 nucleotides matching TRBD2. Germline V gene lookup returns CDR1 SGDLS and CDR2 YYNGEE. The V segment lost 3 bases and the J segment 0 bases; nucleotides outside the gene matches: 5. CDR3 length: 16 amino acids. CDR3 DNA sequence: TGTGCCAGCAGCGCACACAGCGGGGGCTCCTACAATGAGCAGTTCTTC. Translation: CASSAHSGGSYNEQFF.

The chain has TRBV11-2 and TRBJ1-1; possibly TRBD1 for D (6 bases). Trimming left V 1 base short and J 8 bases short, with 11 bases between. The CDR3 consists of 13 residues. Germline loops: CDR1 SGHAT, CDR2 FQNNGV. The chain's CDR3 is CASSLAGQLEAFF. The CDR3 coding sequence is TGTGCCAGCAGCTTAGCGGGACAACTCGAAGCTTTCTTT.

The rearrangement links TRBV13 to TRBJ2-1; 10 nucleotides line up with TRBD2. The CDR3 runs 16 residues. J lost 2 bases, V lost 5 bases, and 6 bases had no gene match. Germline loops: CDR1 PRHDT, CDR2 FYEKMQ (reference sequence). DNA for the CDR3: TGTGCCAGCAGCCCCGGACTAGCGGAGACCTACAATGAGCAGTTCTTC. Amino acid sequence: CASSPGLAETYNEQFF. The full variable domain, its missing parts supplied by reference TRBV13 and TRBJ2-1, is AAGVIQSPRHLIKEKRETATLKCYPIPRHDTVYWYQQGPGQDPQFLISFYEKMQSDKGSIPDRFSAQQFSDYHSELNMSSLELGDSALYFCASSPGLAETYNEQFFGPGTRLTVL.

V usage is TRBV6-1 and J usage is TRBJ1-1; a possible D gene is TRBD1 (6 bases). The CDR3 has 11 amino acids. Germline V gene lookup returns CDR1 MNHNS and CDR2 SASEGT. The germline V and J ends were trimmed by 7 bases and 7 bases, with 10 bases remaining between them. CDR3: CASKQGREAFF. The CDR3 DNA sequence: TGTGCCAGCAAACAGGGCCGTGAAGCTTTCTTT.

The V gene is TRBV28, the J gene TRBJ2-3; a weak D match, TRBD2 (5 bases). This CDR3 contains 16 residues. CDR1 is MDHEN, CDR2 SYDVKM, per germline. Trimming pared 5 bases from V and 3 bases from J, leaving 18 bases between. CDR3 nucleotide sequence: TGTGCCAGCAGTGAGACAACCAGAACGGGGACAGATACGCAGTATTTT. Protein sequence: CASSETTRTGTDTQYF.

J is TRBJ1-5 and V is TRBV18; D unresolved. Germline values: CDR1 KGHSH, CDR2 LQKENI. Trimming took off 0 bases at V and 6 bases at J, with 6 bases between the two ends. CDR3 length: 13 amino acids. CDR3 bases: TGTGCCAGCTCACCACCTCTCGGTCAGCCCCAGCATTTT. As protein: CASSPPLGQPQHF.

The gene calls are TRBV11-3 and TRBJ1-2; 9 bases agree with TRBD1. Per germline, CDR1 SGHNT and CDR2 YENEEA. J lost 0 bases, V lost 4 bases, and 9 bases had no gene match. The CDR3 runs 17 residues. DNA for the CDR3: TGTGCCAGCAGCTACCTCCGGGACAGGGACACTAACTATGGCTACACCTTC. Its translation is CASSYLRDRDTNYGYTF.

The chain employs TRBV28 and TRBJ2-1; TRBD2 agrees at 11 bases. The CDR3 runs to 16 residues. Germline values: CDR1 MDHEN, CDR2 SYDVKM. The J segment lost 8 bases and the V segment lost 6 bases, leaving 12 bases of the junction unmatched. CDR3 DNA sequence: TGTGCCAGCAGCGATCCCCCTACTAGCGGGAGTGATGAGCAGTTCTTC. Protein product: CASSDPPTSGSDEQFF. The entire variable domain, with the rest obtained from reference TRBV28 and TRBJ2-1, is as follows: DVKVTQSSRYLVKRTGEKVFLECVQDMDHENMFWYRQDPGLGLRLIYFSYDVKMKEKGDIPEGYSVSREKKERFSLILESASTNQTSMYLCASSDPPTSGSDEQFFGPGTRLTVL.